This T cell receptor beta chain was recorded in a study of shared clonotypes between healthy human individuals. TCRdb's table, derived via immunoSEQ multiplex PCR, lists solely in-frame clones and lacks some. The sample contains about 2 million clones, about 95% of which appear only once. Terminally differentiated effector memory CD45RA+ cells were excluded by CCR7 positive selection of CD45RO-negative cells. Trimming removed 0 bases at V and 1 base at J, with 6 bases between. The CDR3 has 14 amino acids. Germline values: CDR1 MNHNY, CDR2 SVGAGI (reference sequence). V and J are TRBV6-6 and TRBJ1-1; D is undetermined. The source is a man younger than 35 in good health. The sample was naive CD8+ T cells sorted from blood. CDR3 DNA sequence: TGTGCCAGCAGTTACTCGAAATCGAACACTGAAGCTTTCTTT. Translated: CASSYSKSNTEAFF.